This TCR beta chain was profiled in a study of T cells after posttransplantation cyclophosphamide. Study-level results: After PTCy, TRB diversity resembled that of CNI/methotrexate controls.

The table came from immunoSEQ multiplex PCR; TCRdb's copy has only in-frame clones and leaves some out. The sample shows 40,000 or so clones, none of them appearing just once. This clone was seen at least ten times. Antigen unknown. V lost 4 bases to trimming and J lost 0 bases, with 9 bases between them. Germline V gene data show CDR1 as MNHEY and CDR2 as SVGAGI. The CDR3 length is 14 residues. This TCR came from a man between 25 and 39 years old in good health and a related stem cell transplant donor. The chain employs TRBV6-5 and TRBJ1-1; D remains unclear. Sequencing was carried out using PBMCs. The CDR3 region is CASSLQQLNTEAFF. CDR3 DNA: TGTGCCAGCAGTTTACAACAGCTGAACACTGAAGCTTTCTTT.